This is a list of T cell receptor beta chains from one sample in a study of cytomegalovirus exposure and HLA in healthy donors. Using immunoSEQ multiplex PCR, the repertoire was profiled, and TCRdb retains in-frame clones only, with some absent. This table holds 150,000 to 200,000 clones, less than 85% found once. The sample comprised PBMCs. These receptors originate from a male donor in good health and CMV-seronegative. Both conserved end residues are trimmed from each CDR3. Clone size, where shown, is once, few, many, or a class for clones that have expanded.

V,J,length,size,CDR3
TRBV6-5,TRBJ2-2,14,NA,ASSYLRGQNTGELF
TRBV11-3,TRBJ1-1,11,NA,ASSRDRLTEAF
TRBV4-3,TRBJ2-1,12,NA,ASSQEVSYNEQF
TRBV6-1,TRBJ1-1,9,NA,ASGNRVGAF
TRBV18,TRBJ1-1,13,few,ASSPRDTINTEAF
TRBV9,TRBJ2-2,16,few,ASSGGLAGASNTGELF
TRBV27,TRBJ2-7,13,NA,ASSPTVYWANEQY
TRBV6-4,TRBJ2-3,12,few,ASSDRGSTDTQY
TRBV4-3,TRBJ2-6,18,NA,ASSQATTGTGDSGANVLT
TRBV27,TRBJ1-5,12,NA,ASSPSTDVQPQH
TRBV6-1,TRBJ1-1,11,NA,ASSELLGTEAF
TRBV9,TRBJ2-7,12,once,ASSVGRGPYEQY
TRBV9,TRBJ2-1,11,NA,ASSVGAGDEQF
TRBV9,TRBJ2-3,14,NA,ASSVTGLAGPDTQY
TRBV6-1,TRBJ2-7,10,NA,ASRPDRGEQY
TRBV6-1,TRBJ1-5,14,NA,ASSEEGRIGNQPQH
TRBV15,TRBJ2-3,14,few,ATSSSGTPGTDTQY
TRBV7-9,TRBJ1-6,13,NA,ASSLVGDYNSPLH
TRBV6-6,TRBJ2-7,13,medium-sized,ASSYIGRGPYEQY
TRBV25-1,TRBJ2-1,13,NA,ASSEGRGVYNEQF
TRBV21-1,NA,13,NA,ASSKGGDLSYEQY
TRBV10-1,TRBJ2-2,11,few,ASARELTGELF
TRBV27,TRBJ1-5,14,NA,ASTSLAGRGIQPQH
TRBV7-8,TRBJ2-3,16,NA,ASSGKDRGTSGRQTQY
TRBV10-3,TRBJ2-5,16,NA,AISEKGTSGGVRETQY
TRBV19,TRBJ2-1,17,NA,ASSIDLSAGGAGDNEQF
TRBV2,TRBJ1-5,12,NA,ASTERQANQPQH
TRBV6-5,TRBJ1-1,11,NA,ASSYSGGTEAF
TRBV5-1,TRBJ1-3,13,NA,ASSPSGTPGNTIY
TRBV27,NA,14,NA,ASSLSGQGRGYEQY
TRBV28,TRBJ2-7,11,few,ASTAGGNYEQY
TRBV29-1,TRBJ2-7,10,few,SVGLAGYEQY
TRBV2,TRBJ2-5,13,few,ASSVLGTDQETQY
TRBV9,TRBJ2-3,11,NA,ASSVSGGDTQY
TRBV7-2,TRBJ1-3,15,NA,ASSLVGGGSSGNTIY
TRBV6-1,TRBJ2-1,13,NA,ASSGIGGAFNEQF
TRBV2,TRBJ1-5,13,once,ASSEALQGSQPQH
TRBV29-1,TRBJ1-6,11,NA,SVEEMSGLPLH
TRBV5-4,TRBJ2-5,14,NA,ASSFRDRWYQETQY
TRBV5-6,TRBJ2-7,17,NA,ASSGRQGPPNFFHYEQY
TRBV9,TRBJ2-1,16,NA,ASSATSGGAVVYNEQF